Listed below are T cell receptor beta chains from one sample, sequenced in a study of early T cells in non-severe SARS-CoV-2 infection. TCRdb redid the calling of the 5' RACE reads with MiXCR, one entry per CDR3 protein. The sample consists of about 82,000 distinct CDR3 sequences, under 15% of them appearing once. The sequencing input was whole blood. These receptors originate from an adult who was a healthcare worker with PCR-confirmed SARS-CoV-2 infection or an uninfected control (not recorded which). Both conserved end residues are part of each CDR3. Each record gives: D gene, clone size, J gene, V gene, CDR3 DNA, CDR3 protein. D genes are given only for firm matches. The size entry is marked missing in some rows and otherwise reads once, few, many or a size class.

D: -
size: -
J: TRBJ1-1
V: TRBV27
DNA: TGTGCCAGCAGTTTCTCACAAAACACTGAAGCTTTCTTT
CDR3: CASSFSQNTEAFF

D: -
size: -
J: TRBJ2-7
V: TRBV20-1
DNA: TGCAGTGCCCTTGGACCGAGCTCCTACGAGCAGTACTTC
CDR3: CSALGPSSYEQYF

D: -
size: -
J: TRBJ2-3
V: TRBV2
DNA: TGTGCCATTCAGGGCAACACAGATACGCAGTATTTT
CDR3: CAIQGNTDTQYF

D: TRBD2
size: -
J: TRBJ2-1
V: TRBV28
DNA: TGTGCCAGCACGGCTAGCGGGAGGGACGAGCAGTTCTTC
CDR3: CASTASGRDEQFF

D: -
size: many
J: TRBJ2-7
V: TRBV6-2/TRBV6-3
DNA: TGTGCCAGCAGTGAGCGACTAGAGGGCTCCTACGAGCAGTACTTC
CDR3: CASSERLEGSYEQYF

D: TRBD1
size: few
J: TRBJ1-2
V: TRBV6-5
DNA: TGTGCCAGCAGCTTCGGACAGGAGAGATATGGCTACACCTTC
CDR3: CASSFGQERYGYTF

D: TRBD1
size: -
J: TRBJ1-1
V: TRBV29-1
DNA: TGCAGCGTTGATCGCCGACAGGGCAGGAACACTGAAGCTTTCTTT
CDR3: CSVDRRQGRNTEAFF

D: -
size: -
J: TRBJ1-6
V: TRBV20-1
DNA: TGCAGTGCTAGAGATCACCAGGGAAATAATTCACCCCTCCACTTT
CDR3: CSARDHQGNNSPLHF

D: -
size: -
J: TRBJ2-3
V: TRBV29-1
DNA: TGCAGCGTCTTGGGGGATACGCAGTATTTT
CDR3: CSVLGDTQYF

D: TRBD2
size: -
J: TRBJ2-5
V: TRBV2
DNA: TGTGCCAGCAGGCGGGGACTAGCCGGCGAGACCCAGTACTTC
CDR3: CASRRGLAGETQYF

D: -
size: -
J: TRBJ1-1
V: TRBV5-1
DNA: TGCGCCAGCAGCTTTTCGGACTTGAACACTGAAGCTTTCTTT
CDR3: CASSFSDLNTEAFF

D: TRBD1
size: -
J: TRBJ2-7
V: TRBV27
DNA: TGTGCCAGCAGTTTGGGACAGGGGGCCTACGAGCAGTACTTC
CDR3: CASSLGQGAYEQYF

D: -
size: many
J: TRBJ1-1
V: TRBV5-1
DNA: TGCGCCAGCAGCTTGGACGGAGACACTGAAGCTTTCTTT
CDR3: CASSLDGDTEAFF

D: -
size: -
J: TRBJ2-7
V: TRBV4-1
DNA: TGCGCCAGCAGCTTGGAGGTGAGGTACCTTCTGGGGGAGCAGTACTTC
CDR3: CASSLEVRYLLGEQYF

D: -
size: -
J: TRBJ2-1
V: TRBV24-1
DNA: TGTGCCACCAGTCGTCCTCCAACCTACAATGAGCAGTTCTTC
CDR3: CATSRPPTYNEQFF

D: TRBD2
size: -
J: TRBJ2-7
V: TRBV10-3
DNA: TGTGCCATCAGTGGGGATAGCGGGAGGACCTACGAGCAGTACTTC
CDR3: CAISGDSGRTYEQYF

D: -
size: -
J: TRBJ1-2
V: TRBV12-3/TRBV12-4
DNA: TGTGCCAGCAGTCCCCAGAGGGCCTATGGCTACACCTTC
CDR3: CASSPQRAYGYTF

D: -
size: many
J: TRBJ1-3
V: TRBV5-1
DNA: TGCGCCAGCAGCAATGCCGACGCTGGAAACACCATATATTTT
CDR3: CASSNADAGNTIYF

D: -
size: -
J: TRBJ1-6
V: TRBV5-1
DNA: TGCGCCAGCAGCTTGGCGGACTATAATTCACCCCTCCACTTT
CDR3: CASSLADYNSPLHF

D: TRBD1
size: many
J: TRBJ1-6
V: TRBV18
DNA: TGTGCCAGCTCGGCCACAGGGGGCGATTCACCCCTCCACTTT
CDR3: CASSATGGDSPLHF

D: TRBD1
size: -
J: TRBJ1-2
V: TRBV10-3
DNA: TGTGCCATCAGGGACCCTGACAGGGCCGATATCTATGGCTACACCTTC
CDR3: CAIRDPDRADIYGYTF

D: -
size: -
J: TRBJ1-3
V: TRBV20-1
DNA: TGCAGTGCTAGGAACTTACAGGGATCGGGAAACACCATATATTTT
CDR3: CSARNLQGSGNTIYF

D: -
size: -
J: TRBJ1-2
V: TRBV2
DNA: TGTGCCAGCAGTCCCGAACGGGGACCGTCCTACACCTTC
CDR3: CASSPERGPSYTF

D: TRBD1
size: -
J: TRBJ1-1
V: TRBV6-5
DNA: TGTGCCAGCAGTCATGGACAGGGGGCCACTGAAGCTTTCTTT
CDR3: CASSHGQGATEAFF

D: -
size: -
J: TRBJ1-3
V: TRBV7-8
DNA: TGTGCCAGCAGCTTAGTGAGGCAGGCTGGAAACACCATATATTTT
CDR3: CASSLVRQAGNTIYF

D: TRBD1
size: few
J: TRBJ1-2
V: TRBV14
DNA: TGTGCCAGCAGCCAATACCGGACAGGGGGAGATGGCTACACCTTC
CDR3: CASSQYRTGGDGYTF

D: TRBD2
size: few
J: TRBJ2-3
V: TRBV7-9
DNA: TGTGCCAGCAGTTTAGGGCTAGCGGGGGCCAAATCCACAGATACGCAGTATTTT
CDR3: CASSLGLAGAKSTDTQYF

D: -
size: many
J: TRBJ1-2
V: TRBV18
DNA: TGTGCCAGCTCACCACAAAACGGGAACTATGGCTACACCTTC
CDR3: CASSPQNGNYGYTF

D: TRBD1
size: many
J: TRBJ2-4
V: TRBV18
DNA: TGTGCCAGCTCACCTGGACAGGGGGTTAACATTCAGTACTTC
CDR3: CASSPGQGVNIQYF

D: TRBD1
size: -
J: TRBJ1-5
V: TRBV30
DNA: TGTGCCTGGAGTTTGTTGGGACAGTCCAATCAGCCCCAGCATTTT
CDR3: CAWSLLGQSNQPQHF

D: -
size: many
J: TRBJ1-4
V: TRBV7-3
DNA: TGTGCCAGCAGCTTACGTGGGAGAACTAATGAAAAACTGTTTTTT
CDR3: CASSLRGRTNEKLFF

D: -
size: -
J: TRBJ1-4
V: TRBV29-1
DNA: TGCAGCGTTGAGTCAGGGGCGGATGAAAAACTGTTTTTT
CDR3: CSVESGADEKLFF

D: TRBD1
size: many
J: TRBJ1-2
V: TRBV29-1
DNA: TGCAGCGTTAAGACAGGGGAGAGCGGCTACACCTTC
CDR3: CSVKTGESGYTF

D: -
size: -
J: TRBJ2-3
V: TRBV29-1
DNA: TGCAGCGCATGGGACCGGACAACGCAGTATTTT
CDR3: CSAWDRTTQYF